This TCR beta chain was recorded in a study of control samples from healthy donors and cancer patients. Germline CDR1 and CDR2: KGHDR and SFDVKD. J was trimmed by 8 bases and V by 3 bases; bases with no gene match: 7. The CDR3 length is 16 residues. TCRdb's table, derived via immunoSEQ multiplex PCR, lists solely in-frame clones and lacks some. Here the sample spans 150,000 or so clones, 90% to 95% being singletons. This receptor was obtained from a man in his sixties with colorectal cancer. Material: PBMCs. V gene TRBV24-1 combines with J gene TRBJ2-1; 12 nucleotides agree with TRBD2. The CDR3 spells CATSDQGLAGSDEQFF. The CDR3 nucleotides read TGTGCCACCAGTGATCAAGGACTAGCGGGGAGCGATGAGCAGTTCTTC.